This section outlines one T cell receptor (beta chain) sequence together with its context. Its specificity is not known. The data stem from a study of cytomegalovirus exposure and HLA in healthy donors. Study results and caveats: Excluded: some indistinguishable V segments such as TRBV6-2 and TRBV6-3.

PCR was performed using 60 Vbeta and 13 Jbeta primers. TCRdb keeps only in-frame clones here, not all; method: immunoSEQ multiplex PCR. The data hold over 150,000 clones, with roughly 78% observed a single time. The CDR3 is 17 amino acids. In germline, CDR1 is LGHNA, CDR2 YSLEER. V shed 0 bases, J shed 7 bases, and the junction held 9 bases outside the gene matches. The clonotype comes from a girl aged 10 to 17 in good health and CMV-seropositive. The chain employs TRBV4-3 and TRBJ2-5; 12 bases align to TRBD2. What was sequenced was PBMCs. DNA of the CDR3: TGCGCCAGCAGCCAAGATCGGGCTAGCGGGGGGGCAGGGACCCAGTACTTC. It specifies CASSQDRASGGAGTQYF.